These 21 T cell receptor beta chains were sequenced from one sample in a study of blood T cell repertoires in COVID-19. The data were produced by immunoSEQ multiplex PCR, yet TCRdb's version contains in-frame clones alone and is incomplete. In the table there are approximately 120,000 clones, 80% to 95% of which are singletons. Sequences were obtained from peripheral blood. These receptors originate from a man aged 50-60 years with COVID-19, enrolled during active disease.

In its sample, this clone was seen once. The chain links TRBV28 to TRBJ2-3; TRBD1 matches at 7 bases. Trimming took 6 bases from V and 4 from J; bases not matched to a gene: 7. Germline CDR1 and CDR2: MDHEN and SYDVKM. CDR3 size: 14 residues. CDR3 amino acids: CASRAGGFADTQYF. The DNA of the CDR3 is TGTGCCAGCAGGGCAGGGGGTTTCGCAGATACGCAGTATTTT.

V gene TRBV7-3 combines with J gene TRBJ1-1; tentative D call: TRBD1 (6 bases). The CDR3 covers 13 residues. Trimming shortened V by 6 bases and J by 2 bases, and 10 bases separated the two germline ends. CDR1 is SGHTA and CDR2 is FQGTGA in the germline V gene. The CDR3 region has the DNA TGTGCCAGCAGGCAGGGGTTAAACACTGAAGCTTTCTTT. Translating it yields CASRQGLNTEAFF.

The chain joins TRBV11-2 to TRBJ1-2, with 7 positions matching TRBD1. V trimming: 4 bases; J trimming: 2 bases; junction bases outside the gene matches: 1. This CDR3 is built from 13 residues. The germline gives CDR1 SGHAT, CDR2 FQNNGV. CDR3 in DNA: TGTGCCAGCAGCTCGGACAGGAACTATGGCTACACCTTC. This encodes CASSSDRNYGYTF.

V gene TRBV28 combines with J gene TRBJ2-7; a possible D gene is TRBD2 (6 bases). This CDR3 spans 16 amino acids. V dropped 5 bases and J dropped 1 base, with 18 bases sitting between them. Germline assignment: CDR1 MDHEN and CDR2 SYDVKM. Here the CDR3 reads CASSPPGTRGSYEQYF. The CDR3 DNA is TGTGCCAGCAGTCCGCCCGGGACCCGGGGGTCCTACGAGCAGTACTTC.

V gene TRBV29-1 combines with J gene TRBJ2-5; 8 positions agree with TRBD2. The ends lost 4 bases at V and 1 base at J; junction bases unmatched: 5. The germline V gene has CDR1 SQVTM and CDR2 ANQGSEA. The CDR3 sequence is 14 residues long. Written as DNA, the CDR3 is TGCAGCGTTGTGCTAGCGGGTCGCCAAGAGACCCAGTACTTC. Protein product: CSVVLAGRQETQYF. The whole variable domain, remainder taken from reference TRBV29-1 and TRBJ2-5, is SAVISQKPSRDICQRGTSLTIQCQVDSQVTMMFWYRQQPGQSLTLIATANQGSEATYESGFVIDKFPISRPNLTFSTLTVSNMSPEDSSIYLCSVVLAGRQETQYFGPGTRLLVL.

V and J are TRBV13 and TRBJ1-3, with D uncertain. V was cut by 3 bases and J by 0 bases, with 6 bases left in between. Germline lookup yields CDR1 PRHDT and CDR2 FYEKMQ (reference sequence). This CDR3 is 14 amino acids long. CDR3 protein: CASSFTGSGNTIYF. The CDR3 DNA follows: TGTGCCAGCAGCTTTACTGGCTCTGGAAACACCATATATTTT. The entire variable domain, with the rest obtained from reference TRBV13 and TRBJ1-3, is as follows: AAGVIQSPRHLIKEKRETATLKCYPIPRHDTVYWYQQGPGQDPQFLISFYEKMQSDKGSIPDRFSAQQFSDYHSELNMSSLELGDSALYFCASSFTGSGNTIYFGEGSWLTVV.

The rearrangement links TRBV19 to TRBJ1-2; 7 bases agree with TRBD1. V gave up 6 bases and J gave up 6 bases; unmatched junction bases: 7. Germline V gene sequence: CDR1 LNHDA, CDR2 SQIVND (reference sequence). The CDR3 spans 13 residues. In nucleotides, the CDR3 is TGTGCCAGTAGATCAGACAGGGAGAATGGCTACACCTTC. It encodes CASRSDRENGYTF.

The chain recombines TRBV18 with TRBJ1-1, with 9 bases matching TRBD1. The germline gives CDR1 KGHSH, CDR2 LQKENI. V trimming: 3 bases; J trimming: 1 base; junction bases outside the gene matches: 3. This CDR3 spans 15 amino acids. CDR3 in amino acids: CASSPSGQGNTEAFF. CDR3 coding DNA: TGTGCCAGCTCACCCTCGGGACAGGGGAACACTGAAGCTTTCTTT. Filled out from reference TRBV18 and TRBJ1-1, the complete variable domain reads NAGVMQNPRHLVRRRGQEARLRCSPMKGHSHVYWYRQLPEEGLKFMVYLQKENIIDESGMPKERFSAEFPKEGPSILRIQQVVRGDSAAYFCASSPSGQGNTEAFFGQGTRLTVV.

V gene TRBV30 combines with J gene TRBJ1-1; the D gene is possibly TRBD1 (5 bases). Germline V lookup: CDR1 GTSNPN, CDR2 SVGIG (reference sequence). This CDR3 is built from 17 residues. Trimming stripped 2 bases from V and 0 bases from J, with 19 bases between. CDR3 DNA sequence: TGTGCCTGGAGTCAACGATTCCAGGGAGGGATGAACACTGAAGCTTTCTTT. This gives the protein CAWSQRFQGGMNTEAFF.

This clone was picked up a small number of times. The V gene is TRBV11-3, the J gene TRBJ2-1; the match to TRBD2 covers 8 bases. CDR1 and CDR2 from the germline V gene are SGHNT and YENEEA. V gave up 0 bases and J gave up 6 bases; unmatched junction bases: 4. The CDR3 is 15 amino acids. The CDR3 loop reads CASSLDTGRANEQFF. The CDR3, as DNA: TGTGCCAGCAGCTTAGATACCGGGAGGGCCAATGAGCAGTTCTTC.

The genes are TRBV4-1 and TRBJ2-1; unclear D gene. Germline lookup yields CDR1 MGHRA and CDR2 YSYEKL. The germline V and J ends were trimmed by 0 bases and 7 bases, with 10 bases remaining between them. The CDR3 sequence is 14 residues long. The CDR3 DNA sequence: TGCGCCAGCAGCCAAGATCCCAGAAGTAATGAGCAGTTCTTC. It is translated as CASSQDPRSNEQFF.

This chain joins TRBV2 and TRBJ2-1, with 7 bases matching TRBD2. Germline trimming cut 7 bases from V and 6 bases from J; bases unmatched to any gene: 9. The CDR3 length is 14 residues. Per germline, CDR1 SNHLY and CDR2 FYNNEI. The CDR3, as DNA: TGTGCCAGCATCTTTAATAGCGGGCCCAATGAGCAGTTCTTC. This encodes CASIFNSGPNEQFF.

V is TRBV29-1 and J is TRBJ2-3; 7 bases map to TRBD1. This CDR3 is 16 amino acids long. J lost 6 bases, V lost 0 bases, and 12 bases had no gene match. CDR1 SQVTM and CDR2 ANQGSEA come from the germline V gene. The CDR3 spells CSVEDAGTVHPDTQYF. The DNA of the CDR3 is TGCAGCGTTGAAGACGCCGGGACAGTACACCCGGATACGCAGTATTTT.

The chain uses TRBV6-5 and TRBJ1-2, with D possibly TRBD1 on 5 matching bases. Trimming shortened V by 2 bases and J by 7 bases, and 11 bases separated the two germline ends. This CDR3 is 13 amino acids long. Germline assignment: CDR1 MNHEY and CDR2 SVGAGI. The CDR3 here is CASSYPSGGGYTF. The CDR3 DNA is TGTGCCAGCAGTTACCCGTCCGGGGGTGGCTACACCTTC.

The chain uses TRBV15 and TRBJ1-2; unclear D gene. The CDR3 runs 15 residues. From germline, CDR1 is LNHNV and CDR2 YYDKDF (reference sequence). The ends were cut back, 0 bases at V and 1 base at J, with 9 bases in the middle. Here the CDR3 reads CATSREPGNNYGYTF. The CDR3 coding sequence is TGTGCCACCAGCAGAGAACCGGGGAATAACTATGGCTACACCTTC.

This rearrangement joins TRBV7-3 to TRBJ2-3; 11 bases agree with TRBD2. This CDR3 spans 16 amino acids. The V and J ends lost 2 bases and 4 bases, in that order; junction bases with no gene match: 5. Germline assignment: CDR1 SGHTA and CDR2 FQGTGA. CDR3 coding DNA: TGTGCCAGCAGCTTATTGGTAGCGGGAGGGTCAGATACGCAGTATTTT. This gives the protein CASSLLVAGGSDTQYF.

This clone was counted between two and nine times. The V gene is TRBV7-9, the J gene TRBJ1-2; possibly TRBD1 for D (5 bases). The CDR3 runs 13 residues. Deletions cut 5 bases from V and 2 bases from J, with 9 bases between. Germline V gene data show CDR1 as SEHNR and CDR2 as FQNEAQ (reference sequence). The CDR3 DNA reads as TGTGCCAGCAGCCCGACAGAGAACTATGGCTACACCTTC. It specifies CASSPTENYGYTF.

This clone showed up just once. This sequence joins TRBV27 and TRBJ1-5; perhaps TRBD1 as D (6 bases). The CDR3 loop spans 15 amino acids. Germline CDR1 reads MNHEY; CDR2 reads SMNVEV (reference sequence). V was cut by 5 bases and J by 4 bases, with 15 bases left in between. CDR3 DNA sequence: TGTGCCAGCAGTACAACAGGGATTTTTAATCAGCCCCAGCATTTT. This sequence encodes CASSTTGIFNQPQHF.

The chain combines TRBV30 with TRBJ2-7; 7 nucleotides agree with TRBD2. The V segment lost 7 bases and the J segment 1 base; nucleotides outside the gene matches: 7. This CDR3 spans 13 amino acids. The germline gives CDR1 GTSNPN, CDR2 SVGIG (reference sequence). As DNA, the CDR3 is TGTGCCTTGAGCGGGGAGGTGTCCTACGAGCAGTACTTC. Protein sequence: CALSGEVSYEQYF.

The chain employs TRBV19 and TRBJ2-2; perhaps TRBD1 as D (6 bases). CDR3 length equals 18 residues. Trimming stripped 0 bases from V and 4 bases from J, with 18 bases between. Germline-derived CDR1 and CDR2 are LNHDA and SQIVND (reference sequence). The DNA of the CDR3 is TGTGCCAGTAGTATAGACCGGGACACCAATAGGGTCACCGGGGAGCTGTTTTTT. The encoded protein is CASSIDRDTNRVTGELFF.

The rearrangement joins TRBV10-3 to TRBJ2-3, with 7 bases aligning to TRBD1. CDR3 size: 14 residues. After removal of 3 bases from V and 5 bases from J, the junction contained 5 bases not matched to a gene. CDR1 ENHRY and CDR2 SYGVKD come from the germline V gene. The CDR3 loop is CAISDPRGIDTQYF. The CDR3 DNA reads as TGTGCCATCAGTGACCCCAGGGGGATAGATACGCAGTATTTT.